These 14 T cell receptor beta chains share one sample of origin, sequenced in a study of tumor-infiltrating lymphocytes in localized non-small cell lung cancer. Data came from immunoSEQ multiplex PCR; TCRdb stores just in-frame clones and leaves some out. The repertoire holds fewer than 15,000 clones, about 82% seen once, with approximately 12% in the top ten. The sequenced sample was uninvolved lung tissue not adjacent to the tumor. All receptors come from a human donor with non-small cell lung cancer.

The V gene is TRBV10-3, the J gene TRBJ1-2; 9 nucleotides match TRBD1. This CDR3 has 19 residues. The V gene end was trimmed by 5 bases and the J gene end by 0 bases; junction bases not matched to a gene: 16. Per the germline V gene, CDR1 is ENHRY and CDR2 is SYGVKD. The CDR3 DNA sequence: TGTGCCATCAGTAAGGGTCAGTCGGGACAGGGTAAAGCTAACTATGGCTACACCTTC. Amino acid sequence: CAISKGQSGQGKANYGYTF.

This chain uses TRBV27 with TRBJ2-5; no clear D. The V gene lost 6 bases and the J gene lost 4 bases, with 12 bases spanning the gap. The germline V gene has CDR1 MNHEY and CDR2 SMNVEV (reference sequence). The CDR3 is 13 amino acids. The CDR3 region has the DNA TGTGCCAGCAGGGAAAAGGACGGAGAGACCCAGTACTTC. This codes for CASREKDGETQYF.

In its sample, this clone was seen once. The sample holds other DNA sequences that translate to the same CDR3. This chain uses TRBV5-1 with TRBJ1-1; 8 bases are shared with TRBD1. The CDR3 is made up of 14 amino acids. V lost 1 base to trimming and J lost 2 bases; unmatched junction nucleotides: 1. The germline gives CDR1 SGHRS, CDR2 YFSETQ. The CDR3 protein is CASSLTGGNTEAFF. In nucleotides, the CDR3 is TGCGCCAGCAGCTTGACAGGGGGAAACACTGAAGCTTTCTTT. The whole variable domain, remainder taken from reference TRBV5-1 and TRBJ1-1, is KAGVTQTPRYLIKTRGQQVTLSCSPISGHRSVSWYQQTPGQGLQFLFEYFSETQRNKGNFPGRFSGRQFSNSRSEMNVSTLELGDSALYLCASSLTGGNTEAFFGQGTRLTVV.

The rearrangement uses TRBV11-2 and TRBJ2-7; D remains unclear. In germline, CDR1 is SGHAT, CDR2 FQNNGV. The germline V and J ends were trimmed by 6 bases and 3 bases, with 12 bases remaining between them. CDR3 size: 13 residues. The CDR3 is CASRPTQNYEQYF. CDR3 DNA sequence: TGTGCCAGCAGGCCTACCCAGAACTACGAGCAGTACTTC.

The chain links TRBV4-1 to TRBJ2-1, with 8 nucleotides matching TRBD1. CDR3 length: 14 amino acids. CDR1 MGHRA and CDR2 YSYEKL come from the germline V gene. V shed 3 bases, J shed 8 bases, and the junction held 6 bases outside the gene matches. CDR3 in amino acids: CASSQGTGRDEQFF. CDR3 DNA sequence: TGCGCCAGCAGCCAGGGGACAGGTCGGGATGAGCAGTTCTTC.

The chain couples TRBV5-4 to TRBJ1-1; the D is unclear. The CDR3 contains 14 residues. The germline V gene encodes CDR1 SGHNT and CDR2 YYREEE (reference sequence). Trimming left V 0 bases short and J 11 bases short, with 17 bases between. This CDR3 is CASSLASAAQTAFF. Written as DNA, the CDR3 is TGTGCCAGCAGCTTGGCCAGTGCGGCACAAACGGCTTTCTTT.

This clone was seen a few times. The V call is TRBV6-1, the J call TRBJ1-3; no clear D gene. The CDR3 is 16 amino acids. Germline assignment: CDR1 MNHNS and CDR2 SASEGT. V lost 0 bases, J lost 0 bases, and 9 bases lay in between. This CDR3 is CASSEAVRSSGNTIYF. The CDR3 region has the DNA TGTGCCAGCAGTGAAGCGGTCCGGTCCTCTGGAAACACCATATATTTT.

This clone is large in the sample. The chain carries TRBV15 and TRBJ1-1, with D perhaps matching TRBD1 (5 bases). The germline V gene encodes CDR1 LNHNV and CDR2 YYDKDF (reference sequence). CDR3 size: 15 residues. The V gene lost 0 bases and the J gene lost 6 bases, with 14 bases spanning the gap. CDR3 residues: CATSRDGATSAEAFF. The CDR3 DNA reads TGTGCCACCAGCAGAGACGGGGCTACGAGCGCTGAAGCTTTCTTT.

The chain employs TRBV9 and TRBJ2-2; D is undetermined. The CDR3 is 13 amino acids. The V gene's germline CDR1 is SGDLS and CDR2 YYNGEE. The V gene lost 3 bases and the J gene lost 3 bases, with 6 bases spanning the gap. Written as DNA, the CDR3 is TGTGCCAGCAGCGCGCTATACACCGGGGAGCTGTTTTTT. This sequence encodes CASSALYTGELFF.

With regard to this clone: The junction shows a germline mismatch at one end, possibly a read error. The rearrangement joins TRBV14 to TRBJ1-2; the match to TRBD1 covers 9 bases. The CDR3 is 13 amino acids. The germline V gene encodes CDR1 SGHDN and CDR2 FVKESK. The CDR3 region has the DNA TGTGCCAGCAGACCCGGGACAGGGTATGACTACACCTTC. Amino acids: CASRPGTGYDYTF.

The V call is TRBV5-6, the J call TRBJ2-3; 12 bases map to TRBD2. The CDR3 sequence is 18 residues long. Germline CDR1 reads SGHDT; CDR2 reads YYEEEE. V lost 4 bases to trimming and J lost 1 base; unmatched junction nucleotides: 10. The CDR3 reads CASSSWTSGAPRTDTQYF. DNA of the CDR3: TGTGCCAGCAGCAGCTGGACTAGCGGGGCGCCCCGCACAGATACGCAGTATTTT.

The chain carries TRBV7-2 and TRBJ2-7, with D unresolved. V lost 1 base, J lost 0 bases, and 10 bases lay in between. Looked up from germline, CDR1 is SGHTA and CDR2 is FQGNSA. This CDR3 comprises 15 residues. In nucleotides, the CDR3 is TGTGCCAGCAGCTTAGGGCTGGGTAGCTCCTACGAGCAGTACTTC. Translation: CASSLGLGSSYEQYF.

This clone was recorded a few times. The rearrangement joins TRBV5-1 to TRBJ2-3, with D tentatively TRBD2 (6 bases). This CDR3 is built from 15 residues. The germline CDR1 and CDR2 sequences are SGHRS and YFSETQ. Trimming pared 0 bases from V and 1 base from J, leaving 9 bases between. The CDR3 here is CASSLGGGGTDTQYF. CDR3 DNA sequence: TGCGCCAGCAGCTTGGGTGGCGGGGGCACAGATACGCAGTATTTT. Combining the CDR3 with reference TRBV5-1 and TRBJ2-3 gives the whole variable domain KAGVTQTPRYLIKTRGQQVTLSCSPISGHRSVSWYQQTPGQGLQFLFEYFSETQRNKGNFPGRFSGRQFSNSRSEMNVSTLELGDSALYLCASSLGGGGTDTQYFGPGTRLTVL.

The V and J genes are TRBV7-9 and TRBJ1-3; D is unresolved. In germline, CDR1 is SEHNR, CDR2 FQNEAQ (reference sequence). This CDR3 has 16 residues. V shed 1 base and J shed 0 bases, with 10 bases lying between them. CDR3 sequence: CASSLGRIRSGNTIYF. The CDR3 coding sequence is TGTGCCAGCAGCTTAGGTAGGATACGCTCTGGAAACACCATATATTTT. The full variable domain, with the rest looked up from reference TRBV7-9 and TRBJ1-3, is DTGVSQNPRHKITKRGQNVTFRCDPISEHNRLYWYRQTLGQGPEFLTYFQNEAQLEKSRLLSDRFSAERPKGSFSTLEIQRTEQGDSAMYLCASSLGRIRSGNTIYFGEGSWLTVV.